The present entry profiles one T cell receptor beta chain with its context. What it binds is not known. The data are from a study of OX40 agonist ivuxolimab in advanced cancers. In the study overall: Hepatocellular carcinoma, melanoma, renal cell or head and neck cancer was diagnosed in the dose-escalation patients.

General study points: Normalized expansion of T-cell clones was also low for some nonresponders. CD4+ T cells averaged fewer expanded clones than CD8+ T cells. At 0.1 to 3.0 mg/kg, clonal expansion of CD4+ and CD8+ blood T cells had occurred by week 6.

The V gene's germline CDR1 is SGHTA and CDR2 FQGNSA. The CDR3 contains 13 residues. The germline V and J ends were trimmed by 1 base and 4 bases, with 7 bases remaining between them. Repertoires were generated with immunoSEQ multiplex PCR, while TCRdb's copy carries only in-frame clones and drops some. The sample yields over 15,000 clones, 79% seen once. This sequence joins TRBV7-2 and TRBJ2-5; D remains ambiguous. The sequencing used CD4+ or CD8+ T cells sorted from blood, collected in a trial of the OX40 agonist ivuxolimab. This clonotype was obtained from an adult with an advanced solid tumor such as melanoma, head and neck, liver or kidney cancer. CDR3 sequence reads: CASSLVIGETQYF. Written as DNA, the CDR3 is TGTGCCAGCAGCTTAGTAATAGGAGAGACCCAGTACTTC.